What follows is one T cell receptor (beta chain) and its context. No antigen is known for it. Germline values: CDR1 GTSNPN, CDR2 SVGIG (reference sequence). The CDR3 totals 12 residues. The V end lost 3 bases, the J end lost 12 bases, and 16 bases lay between the germline ends. The sample is drawn from a study of post-analysis software for immune sequencing data. Study-wide results and caveats: TRBV5-6, TRBV5-1 and TRBV20-1 were among a few TRBV segments more frequent in patients than controls. The normalized Chao1 diversity of multiple sclerosis patients was significantly lower than that of controls.

TCR beta cDNA libraries had unique molecular identifiers. MiXCR, run by TCRdb on the PCR reads, gives a single entry per CDR3 protein. The sample holds hundreds of thousands of distinct CDR3 sequences, roughly three fifths seen once. The chain combines TRBV30 with TRBJ2-3; D not resolved. The TCR was taken from a girl aged 2-10 years with multiple sclerosis. The specimen was blood. The chain's CDR3 is CAWSERKPVQYF. The CDR3 region has the DNA TGTGCCTGGAGCGAACGTAAGCCGGTCCAGTATTTT.